The rows below give T cell receptor beta chains drawn from one sample of a study of blood T cell repertoires in COVID-19. Profiling relied on immunoSEQ multiplex PCR, and the TCRdb table lists in-frame clones only, not all of them. The sample carries about 47,000 clones, roughly 80% recorded once. Material for sequencing was peripheral blood. These receptors all stem from a man in his fifties or sixties with active COVID-19. Each CDR3 is given with its conserved first and last residue. A D gene is named only where the DNA matches it firmly. Clone sizes are given selectively: once, few, many, or a class where the clone is expanded.

CASSSGGATGELFF TGTGCCAGCAGTAGCGGGGGTGCTACCGGGGAGCTGTTTTTT TRBJ2-2 TRBV6-2/TRBV6-3 - TRBD2
CASSLNPTGGSEKLFF TGTGCCAGCAGCCTTAACCCGACAGGGGGCAGTGAAAAACTGTTTTTT TRBJ1-4 TRBV28 - TRBD1
CASRFTGQGGVGAFF TGTGCCAGCAGATTTACGGGACAGGGAGGCGTGGGAGCTTTCTTT TRBJ1-1 TRBV7-8 - TRBD1
CASSPHRRVVDDNYGYTF TGTGCCAGCAGCCCCCATCGGAGGGTAGTGGACGATAACTATGGCTACACCTTC TRBJ1-2 TRBV7-9 few -
CASSLSGGTGLATNEKLFF TGTGCCAGCAGCTTATCGGGCGGGACAGGGCTAGCAACTAATGAAAAACTGTTTTTT TRBJ1-4 TRBV7-9 few TRBD1
CATQREREVNEQFF TGTGCCACCCAGAGAGAGCGGGAAGTTAATGAGCAGTTCTTC TRBJ2-1 TRBV12-1 - -
CASSSGWTDPSPSVFF TGTGCCAGCAGCTCCGGGTGGACAGATCCGTCTCCAAGCGTTTTCTTT TRBJ1-1 TRBV7-2 - -
CASSTTPTGYTEAFF TGTGCCAGCAGTACCACCCCGACAGGGTACACTGAAGCTTTCTTT TRBJ1-1 TRBV27 - TRBD1
CASRVGTSGRRRGETQYF TGCGCCAGCAGGGTTGGGACTAGCGGGCGAAGAAGGGGGGAGACCCAGTACTTC TRBJ2-5 TRBV10-2 - TRBD2
CASSIAGGGQEELFF TGTGCCAGTAGTATAGCGGGAGGGGGGCAAGAGGAGCTGTTTTTT TRBJ2-2 TRBV19 - TRBD2
CATSRDPGVLTDTQYF TGTGCCACCAGCAGAGACCCGGGGGTCCTCACAGATACGCAGTATTTT TRBJ2-3 TRBV15 - -
CASSPRGSSGANVLTF TGTGCCAGCAGTCCCAGGGGCAGCTCTGGGGCCAACGTCCTGACTTTC TRBJ2-6 TRBV2 - -
CAWSVGQGTDTQYF TGTGCCTGGAGTGTTGGTCAGGGCACAGATACGCAGTATTTT TRBJ2-3 TRBV30 - -
CASSVRDRGQETQYF TGTGCCAGCAGCGTCCGGGACAGGGGGCAAGAGACCCAGTACTTC TRBJ2-5 TRBV9 - TRBD1